Listed below are T cell receptor beta chains from one sample, sequenced in a study of blood T cell repertoires in COVID-19. Some clones are missing from TCRdb's copy, which holds only in-frame ones; the method was immunoSEQ multiplex PCR. The sample records about 250,000 clones, nearly 90% being singletons. Sequenced material: peripheral blood. These receptors all stem from a man younger than 30 with active or convalescent COVID-19. Each CDR3 is given with its conserved first and last residue. A D gene is named only where the DNA matches it firmly. Clone size is given for some rows only: seen once, a few or many times, or a class if the clone is expanded.

J: TRBJ2-3
size: NA
D: NA
V: TRBV9
length: 13
DNA: TGTGCCAGCAGCGCGACACAGCAAGATACGCAGTATTTT
CDR3: CASSATQQDTQYF

J: TRBJ1-5
size: NA
D: NA
V: TRBV7-8
length: 15
DNA: TGTGCCAGCAGCTTTCTTGGGACTCGGGATCAGCCCCAGCATTTT
CDR3: CASSFLGTRDQPQHF

J: TRBJ2-3
size: NA
D: TRBD2
V: TRBV2
length: 14
DNA: TGTGCCAGCCGGCAGCGGGGTAGCACAGATACGCAGTATTTT
CDR3: CASRQRGSTDTQYF

J: TRBJ2-7
size: NA
D: NA
V: TRBV4-1
length: 13
DNA: TGCGCCAGCAGCCAAGAAGACAGGCACGAGCAGTACTTC
CDR3: CASSQEDRHEQYF

J: TRBJ2-5
size: NA
D: TRBD2
V: TRBV6-2/TRBV6-3
length: 15
DNA: TGTGCCAGCAGTCCCCGGACTAGCGGGAGGGAGACCCAGTACTTC
CDR3: CASSPRTSGRETQYF

J: TRBJ1-2
size: few
D: NA
V: TRBV9
length: 16
DNA: TGTGCCAGCAGCGACCCACAGGGTGCGGCTAACTATGGCTACACCTTC
CDR3: CASSDPQGAANYGYTF

J: TRBJ2-2
size: NA
D: TRBD2
V: TRBV29-1
length: 15
DNA: TGCAGCGCCACCGGGACTACCTCCGACACCGGGGAGCTGTTTTTT
CDR3: CSATGTTSDTGELFF

J: TRBJ1-1
size: NA
D: NA
V: TRBV30
length: 14
DNA: TGTGCCTGGAACGGGGAAATTAAAGCGACTGAAGCTTTCTTT
CDR3: CAWNGEIKATEAFF

J: TRBJ2-7
size: NA
D: TRBD1
V: TRBV12-5
length: 16
DNA: TGTGCTAGTGGTTTGATGATGACAGGGGGGCGCTACGAGCAGTACTTC
CDR3: CASGLMMTGGRYEQYF

J: TRBJ1-5
size: once
D: NA
V: TRBV2
length: 16
DNA: TGTGCCAGCACTAAAGCGAGAGGTCTTGGCAATCAGCCCCAGCATTTT
CDR3: CASTKARGLGNQPQHF

J: TRBJ2-7
size: NA
D: TRBD1
V: TRBV6-5
length: 14
DNA: TGTGCCAGCAGTTACTCGGGACAGGGGTACGAGCAGTACTTC
CDR3: CASSYSGQGYEQYF

J: TRBJ2-7
size: NA
D: TRBD2
V: TRBV5-1
length: 15
DNA: TGCGCCAGCAGCTTGGGGGGAGGGTTGCCCTACGAGCAGTACTTC
CDR3: CASSLGGGLPYEQYF

J: TRBJ1-6
size: NA
D: TRBD1
V: TRBV11-1
length: 16
DNA: TGTGCCAGCAGCCGGACAGGGGGCCGCGTTAATTCACCCCTCCACTTT
CDR3: CASSRTGGRVNSPLHF

J: TRBJ2-5
size: NA
D: NA
V: TRBV12-5
length: 16
DNA: TGTGCTAGTGGTTTGTCAACCGTCGGGAGTGGAGAGACCCAGTACTTC
CDR3: CASGLSTVGSGETQYF

J: TRBJ2-7
size: NA
D: NA
V: TRBV7-2
length: 15
DNA: TGTGCCAGCAGCTTAGTGGTTGGCCTCTCCTACGAGCAGTACTTC
CDR3: CASSLVVGLSYEQYF

J: TRBJ1-1
size: NA
D: NA
V: TRBV7-9
length: 14
DNA: TGTGCCAGCAGCCCTCGGTCCAGGGTCCCTGAAGCTTTCTTT
CDR3: CASSPRSRVPEAFF

J: TRBJ2-7
size: NA
D: TRBD1
V: TRBV19
length: 13
DNA: TGTGCCAGTAGTCTAACGACAGGGAGCGAGCAGTACTTC
CDR3: CASSLTTGSEQYF

J: TRBJ1-2
size: NA
D: TRBD1
V: TRBV19
length: 14
DNA: TGTGCCAGTAGTAGGGACAGGGAGTCTGGCGGCTACACCTTC
CDR3: CASSRDRESGGYTF

J: TRBJ1-2
size: NA
D: TRBD1
V: TRBV5-1
length: 14
DNA: TGCGCCAGCAGCTTGGCCCAGGGGGGCTATGGCTACACCTTC
CDR3: CASSLAQGGYGYTF

J: TRBJ1-2
size: NA
D: TRBD1
V: TRBV6-5
length: 13
DNA: TGTGCCAGCAGAGCTGGACAGGGTTACGGCTACACCTTC
CDR3: CASRAGQGYGYTF

J: TRBJ2-7
size: NA
D: TRBD2
V: TRBV7-2
length: 13
DNA: TGTGCCAGCAGCCCCAGACTAGCGTCTGAGCAGTACTTC
CDR3: CASSPRLASEQYF

J: TRBJ2-5
size: NA
D: TRBD1
V: TRBV5-1
length: 15
DNA: TGCGCCAGCAGCTCCGGGACAGGGAGTAGAGAGACCCAGTACTTC
CDR3: CASSSGTGSRETQYF

J: TRBJ2-7
size: NA
D: NA
V: TRBV27
length: 14
DNA: TGTGCCAGCAGTTTTCTGGCAGGGGGGAAAGAGCAGTACTTC
CDR3: CASSFLAGGKEQYF

J: TRBJ2-5
size: NA
D: TRBD1
V: TRBV18
length: 14
DNA: TGTGCCAGCTCACCCGACAGGGTTCAAGAGACCCAGTACTTC
CDR3: CASSPDRVQETQYF

J: TRBJ1-5
size: NA
D: NA
V: TRBV15
length: 18
DNA: TGTGCCACCAGCAGTCCTAGCCGGGGAGTCTCGGGAGGTCAGCCCCAGCATTTT
CDR3: CATSSPSRGVSGGQPQHF

J: TRBJ1-1
size: once
D: NA
V: TRBV5-4
length: 14
DNA: TGTGCCAGCACCGATGACACCACGAACACTGAAGCTTTCTTT
CDR3: CASTDDTTNTEAFF

J: TRBJ2-1
size: NA
D: TRBD2
V: TRBV5-1
length: 16
DNA: TGCGCCAGCAGCTTCGGACTAGCGGGCCCCTACAATGAGCAGTTCTTC
CDR3: CASSFGLAGPYNEQFF

J: TRBJ1-1
size: NA
D: NA
V: TRBV7-9
length: 14
DNA: TGTGCCAGCAGCTTAGTGTCATGGAGCACTGAAGCTTTCTTT
CDR3: CASSLVSWSTEAFF

J: TRBJ2-5
size: once
D: NA
V: TRBV2
length: 15
DNA: TGTGCCAGCGGGGGGGCAGGCAATAGGTTAGAGACCCAGTACTTC
CDR3: CASGGAGNRLETQYF

J: TRBJ2-5
size: NA
D: NA
V: TRBV4-3
length: 14
DNA: TGCGCCAGCAGCCAAGATATCACTACCGGGGCCCAGTACTTC
CDR3: CASSQDITTGAQYF

J: TRBJ1-4
size: NA
D: TRBD1
V: TRBV7-6
length: 14
DNA: TGTGCCAGCAGCTTGACAGGGCCTAATGAAAAACTGTTTTTT
CDR3: CASSLTGPNEKLFF

J: TRBJ2-1
size: NA
D: TRBD1
V: TRBV18
length: 14
DNA: TGTGCCACAGGGGGACAGGAGACTAACAATGAGCAGTTCTTC
CDR3: CATGGQETNNEQFF

J: TRBJ2-5
size: NA
D: TRBD2
V: TRBV4-3
length: 14
DNA: TGCGCCAGCAGCCGATACAGCGGGGGCGAGACCCAGTACTTC
CDR3: CASSRYSGGETQYF

J: TRBJ1-1
size: NA
D: NA
V: TRBV12-3/TRBV12-4
length: 13
DNA: TGTGCCAGCAGTTTAGGAGACAGAGCTGAAGCTTTCTTT
CDR3: CASSLGDRAEAFF

J: TRBJ2-7
size: NA
D: TRBD1
V: TRBV5-8
length: 15
DNA: TGTGCCAGCAGCCTAACCGGACAGGGACGCAACGAGCAGTACTTC
CDR3: CASSLTGQGRNEQYF

J: TRBJ1-1
size: NA
D: NA
V: TRBV5-1
length: 14
DNA: TGCGCCAGCAGCGAACAGTCTTTGAACACTGAAGCTTTCTTT
CDR3: CASSEQSLNTEAFF

J: TRBJ2-7
size: NA
D: TRBD2
V: TRBV5-1
length: 15
DNA: TGCGCCAGCAGCTTTGCCAGCGGGGCGACCTACGAGCAGTACTTC
CDR3: CASSFASGATYEQYF

J: TRBJ2-1
size: NA
D: TRBD2
V: TRBV7-9
length: 16
DNA: TGTGCCAGCAGCCCAAGGAGCGGGGGGACCTACAATGAGCAGTTCTTC
CDR3: CASSPRSGGTYNEQFF

J: TRBJ2-1
size: NA
D: TRBD1
V: TRBV2
length: 15
DNA: TGTGCCAGCAGGGAAGAACCGGGACAGGGAAATCAGCAGTTCTTC
CDR3: CASREEPGQGNQQFF

J: TRBJ2-5
size: NA
D: NA
V: TRBV5-4
length: 12
DNA: TGTGCCAGCAGCTTGGCGCTCGGGACCCAGTACTTC
CDR3: CASSLALGTQYF

J: TRBJ2-3
size: NA
D: NA
V: TRBV9
length: 15
DNA: TGTGCCAGCAGCGTAGGGGCCTCTAGCACAGATACGCAGTATTTT
CDR3: CASSVGASSTDTQYF

J: TRBJ2-1
size: NA
D: TRBD2
V: TRBV12-3/TRBV12-4
length: 13
DNA: TGTGCCATCTCGGGGGGGGTGAACAATGAGCAGTTCTTC
CDR3: CAISGGVNNEQFF

J: TRBJ2-1
size: NA
D: TRBD2
V: TRBV11-3
length: 17
DNA: TGTGCCAGCAGCTTAGATCTAGGACTAGCGGGAGTGAGTGAGCAGTTCTTC
CDR3: CASSLDLGLAGVSEQFF

J: TRBJ2-7
size: NA
D: TRBD2
V: TRBV27
length: 14
DNA: TGTGCCAGCGGAAAAAGCGGGAGCGGCTACGAGCAGTACTTC
CDR3: CASGKSGSGYEQYF

J: TRBJ2-2
size: NA
D: NA
V: TRBV7-8
length: 14
DNA: TGTGCCAGCAGTCGACTTCTAAACACCGGGGAGCTGTTTTTT
CDR3: CASSRLLNTGELFF

J: TRBJ2-2
size: NA
D: NA
V: TRBV7-2
length: 15
DNA: TGTGCCAGCAGCCGCGGGACTGCTAACACCGGGGAGCTGTTTTTT
CDR3: CASSRGTANTGELFF

J: TRBJ2-7
size: NA
D: NA
V: TRBV19
length: 13
DNA: TGTGCCAGTAGTCATAGAGGCAGGGACGAGCAGTACTTC
CDR3: CASSHRGRDEQYF

J: TRBJ1-5
size: NA
D: NA
V: TRBV7-9
length: 15
DNA: TGTGCCAGCAGCCGCGGACAGAATAGCAATCAGCCCCAGCATTTT
CDR3: CASSRGQNSNQPQHF

J: TRBJ2-5
size: NA
D: TRBD1
V: TRBV4-3
length: 16
DNA: TGCGCCAGCAGCCAAGATATCTCGGGACAGGGGGAGACCCAGTACTTC
CDR3: CASSQDISGQGETQYF

J: TRBJ1-1
size: NA
D: TRBD1
V: TRBV5-8
length: 15
DNA: TGTGCCAGCAGCTTGGTGCCAGGGGGAAGGACTGAAGCTTTCTTT
CDR3: CASSLVPGGRTEAFF

J: TRBJ1-1
size: NA
D: NA
V: TRBV19
length: 14
DNA: TGTGCCAGTAGTACGCGCGTCGTGGACACTGAAGCTTTCTTT
CDR3: CASSTRVVDTEAFF

J: TRBJ2-2
size: NA
D: NA
V: TRBV29-1
length: 13
DNA: TGCAGCGTTTCGGGGAGTGGCACCGGGGAGCTGTTTTTT
CDR3: CSVSGSGTGELFF

J: TRBJ2-5
size: once
D: TRBD2
V: TRBV19
length: 14
DNA: TGTGCCAGTAGTCAAAGACTAGCGGGGGAGACCCAGTACTTC
CDR3: CASSQRLAGETQYF

J: TRBJ2-3
size: once
D: NA
V: TRBV19
length: 14
DNA: TGTGCCAGTAGTAGGGGACTGCTTACAGATACGCAGTATTTT
CDR3: CASSRGLLTDTQYF

J: TRBJ1-1
size: few
D: NA
V: TRBV5-1
length: 15
DNA: TGCGCCAGCAGCTTGGGTCGAACAGCGAACACTGAAGCTTTCTTT
CDR3: CASSLGRTANTEAFF

J: TRBJ2-2
size: NA
D: NA
V: TRBV9
length: 19
DNA: TGTGCCAGCAGCGTAGCGGTGCGGGGGCCCGAACCGAACACCGGGGAGCTGTTTTTT
CDR3: CASSVAVRGPEPNTGELFF